Following are 32 T cell receptor beta chains from one sample sequenced in a study of Graves' ophthalmopathy and Graves' hyperthyroidism. Investigators amplified TCR beta CDR3 regions from RNA transcripts. Second-round multiplex PCR came after first-round RT-PCR with HTBI primers. TCRdb independently ran MiXCR on the multiplex PCR reads; one entry per CDR3 protein. This table holds 900,000 to 1,200,000 distinct CDR3 sequences, about two fifths found once. The material sequenced was peripheral blood or thyroid tissue (not recorded which). These receptors were taken from an adult man with Graves' hyperthyroidism.

At least ten counts were recorded for this clonotype. This chain joins TRBV7-2 and TRBJ1-5, with a possible D match to TRBD1 (5 bases). The V and J ends lost 1 base and 6 bases respectively, with 10 bases between them. The CDR3 covers 14 residues. CDR1 and CDR2 from the germline V gene are SGHTA and FQGNSA. CDR3 bases: TGTGCCAGCAGCTTAGGACAGTCGGGTCAGCCCCAGCATTTT. Its translation: CASSLGQSGQPQHF.

With respect to this clonotype: A much larger clone lies a single base off, so this may be a read error. The chain links TRBV2 to TRBJ1-1; perhaps TRBD1 as D (5 bases). Germline CDR1 reads SNHLY; CDR2 reads FYNNEI. Deletions cut 5 bases from V and 3 bases from J, with 16 bases between. The CDR3 loop spans 15 amino acids. The CDR3: CASSPRGAGDTEAFF. In DNA form, the CDR3 reads TGTGCCAGCAGTCCCCGCGGGGCTGGGGACACTGAAGCTTTCTTT.

This chain connects TRBV4-3 to TRBJ2-7; 7 bases agree with TRBD1. Germline V gives CDR1 LGHNA, CDR2 YSLEER. The junction had 3 bases not matched to a gene; V was cut back by 1 base and J by 0 bases. The length of the CDR3 is 15 residues. The CDR3 bases are TGCGCCAGCAGCCAAGGCGAGGGGGCCTCCTACGAGCAGTACTTC. Its translation is CASSQGEGASYEQYF.

This clonotype was detected ten times or more. This rearrangement joins TRBV29-1 to TRBJ2-7; the match to TRBD1 covers 8 bases. The ends lost 7 bases at V and 2 bases at J; junction bases unmatched: 4. This CDR3 is built from 12 residues. CDR1 is SQVTM, CDR2 ANQGSEA, per germline. DNA of the CDR3: TGCAGCGCCCAACAGGGGGCCTACGAGCAGTACTTC. Its protein product is CSAQQGAYEQYF.

The table lists this clonotype with many counts. CDR3: CASSLNRATEAFF. In DNA, the CDR3 is TGCGCCAGCAGCTTGAATAGGGCCACTGAAGCTTTCTTT. The chain uses TRBV5-1 and TRBJ1-1; D unclear. The V gene's germline CDR1 is SGHRS and CDR2 YFSETQ. Trimming removed 1 base at V and 4 bases at J, with 8 bases between. The CDR3 runs to 13 residues.

This chain links TRBV15 with TRBJ1-2; 9 bases are shared with TRBD1. This CDR3 is built from 13 residues. The germline gives CDR1 LNHNV, CDR2 YYDKDF (reference sequence). V shed 8 bases, J shed 8 bases, and the junction held 9 bases outside the gene matches. CDR3 region: CATRSGTGSGYTF. CDR3 bases: TGTGCCACCCGAAGCGGGACAGGGTCCGGCTACACCTTC. The full variable domain, completed using reference TRBV15 and TRBJ1-2, is DAMVIQNPRYQVTQFGKPVTLSCSQTLNHNVMYWYQQKSSQAPKLLFHYYDKDFNNEADTPDNFQSRRPNTSFCFLDIRSPGLGDTAMYLCATRSGTGSGYTFGSGTRLTVV.

The V and J genes are TRBV11-1 and TRBJ2-5; 9 bases map to TRBD2. With 5 bases clipped from V and 6 bases from J, the junction kept 13 bases outside the gene matches. CDR1 is SGHAT, CDR2 FQDESV, per germline (reference sequence). The CDR3 loop spans 16 amino acids. This CDR3 reads CASSPEDSGGPQTQYF. The CDR3 DNA follows: TGTGCCAGCAGCCCCGAGGACAGCGGGGGGCCCCAGACCCAGTACTTC.

This clonotype has only a few counts. The chain's CDR3 is CASAGGLTGSPLHF. The CDR3 nucleotides read TGTGCCAGCGCGGGGGGGTTAACAGGGTCACCCCTCCACTTT. The chain combines TRBV9 with TRBJ1-6, with D possibly matching TRBD1 (6 bases). V was shortened by 7 bases and J by 10 bases, with 18 bases between the two germline ends. The CDR3 runs to 14 residues. The germline V gene encodes CDR1 SGDLS and CDR2 YYNGEE.

The chain is built from TRBV10-3 and TRBJ2-7, with D possibly TRBD1 on 5 matching bases. The V and J ends lost 5 bases and 6 bases respectively, with 5 bases between them. The CDR3 extends over 10 amino acids. CDR1 ENHRY and CDR2 SYGVKD come from the germline V gene. The CDR3, as DNA: TGTGCCATCAGTCAGGGCGAGCAGTACTTC. It codes for CAISQGEQYF.

This clonotype was counted once. The chain recombines TRBV7-9 with TRBJ1-4; D uncertain. Germline CDR1 and CDR2: SEHNR and FQNEAQ (reference sequence). Trimming removed 3 bases at V and 3 bases at J, with 14 bases between. The CDR3 runs 16 residues. The CDR3 bases are TGTGCCAGCAGCTTGTCGTATGGAGAGGCTAATGAAAAACTGTTTTTT. Translating it yields CASSLSYGEANEKLFF.

The rearrangement uses TRBV29-1 and TRBJ1-3; D gene ambiguous. Germline CDR1 and CDR2: SQVTM and ANQGSEA. Trimming removed 5 bases from V and 0 bases from J, with 14 bases in between. The CDR3 totals 15 residues. CDR3 sequence: CSVSGIGNSGNTIYF. The CDR3 DNA follows: TGCAGCGTTTCGGGTATAGGGAACTCTGGAAACACCATATATTTT.

This clonotype was seen a handful of times. This CDR3 reads CASEGRLSGANVLTF. DNA of the CDR3: TGTGCCAGCGAAGGACGCCTCTCTGGGGCCAACGTCCTGACTTTC. This chain uses TRBV10-3 with TRBJ2-6, with D hard to call. CDR3 size: 15 residues. The germline V gene has CDR1 ENHRY and CDR2 SYGVKD. Trimming took 10 bases from V and 0 from J, leaving 13 bases between them.

This clonotype was detected only a few times. The chain couples TRBV20-1 to TRBJ2-7; TRBD2 matches at 8 bases. Germline CDR1 is DFQATT and CDR2 is SNEGSKA (reference sequence). The CDR3 sequence is 12 residues long. Trimming took 2 bases from V and 4 from J; bases not matched to a gene: 1. CDR3 residues: CSARRGGYEQYF. For the CDR3, the DNA is TGCAGTGCTAGACGGGGGGGTTACGAGCAGTACTTC.

V gene TRBV5-1 combines with J gene TRBJ2-5; 7 bases are a match to TRBD1. The germline V gene has CDR1 SGHRS and CDR2 YFSETQ. The CDR3 sequence is 12 residues long. J lost 8 bases, V lost 4 bases, and 5 bases had no gene match. CDR3 sequence reads: CASSPDRATQYF. CDR3 DNA: TGCGCCAGCAGCCCTGACAGGGCCACCCAGTACTTC.

This clonotype was detected only a few times. J is TRBJ1-5 and V is TRBV15; D uncertain. The V gene lost 1 base and the J gene lost 7 bases, with 14 bases spanning the gap. This CDR3 is built from 15 residues. From germline, CDR1 is LNHNV and CDR2 YYDKDF (reference sequence). As DNA, the CDR3 is TGTGCCACCAGCAGAGTACGAGGGAGGGCGCAGCCCCAGCATTTT. Protein product: CATSRVRGRAQPQHF.

This clonotype was detected ten times or more. V gene TRBV4-1 combines with J gene TRBJ2-5, with D perhaps being TRBD1 or TRBD2 (6 bases each). Per germline, CDR1 MGHRA and CDR2 YSYEKL. V was clipped by 4 bases and J by 4 bases, with 10 bases between them. This CDR3 is built from 13 residues. The CDR3 bases are TGCGCCAGCAGCCGAGGGGGGCTAGAGACCCAGTACTTC. Amino acids: CASSRGGLETQYF.

This clonotype was recorded a few times. The J gene is TRBJ2-5, the V gene TRBV7-8; 9 nucleotides match TRBD2. The CDR3 is 16 residues long. Unmatched junction bases numbered 7, after V lost 1 base and J lost 4 bases. Germline-derived CDR1 and CDR2 are SGHVS and FQNEAQ. The CDR3, as DNA: TGTGCCAGCAGCTTAGGGGTGCGGGAGGGCCTAGAGACCCAGTACTTC. Its translation: CASSLGVREGLETQYF.

The V gene is TRBV29-1, the J gene TRBJ1-2, with TRBD1 matching over 9 bases. The CDR3 runs to 15 residues. Trimming at V came to 3 bases and at J to 0 bases, leaving 5 bases not matched to a gene. Germline loops: CDR1 SQVTM, CDR2 ANQGSEA. The CDR3 region has the DNA TGCAGCGTTGAGGACAGGGGCATTTCTAACTATGGCTACACCTTC. Amino acids: CSVEDRGISNYGYTF.

This clonotype came up a few times. V gene TRBV6-2 or TRBV6-3 combines with J gene TRBJ1-2; 12 nucleotides agree with TRBD1. The CDR3 is made up of 16 amino acids. Losses at the gene ends were 6 bases for V and 7 bases for J; bases not matched to a gene: 12. Germline-derived CDR1 and CDR2 are MNHEY and SVGEGT. In nucleotides, the CDR3 is TGTGCCAGCAGCCTAGGTTCGGGACAGGGGGCCGGTGGCTACACCTTC. This encodes CASSLGSGQGAGGYTF.

This clonotype was counted at least ten times. V and J are TRBV20-1 and TRBJ2-7; 10 nucleotides line up with TRBD1. With V trimmed by 4 bases and J by 2 bases, 11 bases remained unmatched. The CDR3 sequence is 16 residues long. Per germline, CDR1 DFQATT and CDR2 SNEGSKA (reference sequence). The CDR3 region is CSATRSGTGDTYEQYF. CDR3 bases: TGCAGTGCTACGAGATCCGGGACAGGGGATACCTACGAGCAGTACTTC.

This clonotype was observed a few times. The chain recombines TRBV2 with TRBJ2-7, with TRBD2 identical over 8 bases. Germline V CDR1 and CDR2: SNHLY, FYNNEI. The J segment lost 2 bases and the V segment lost 6 bases, leaving 9 bases of the junction unmatched. The CDR3 consists of 15 residues. The CDR3 coding sequence is TGTGCCAGCAGATTAACTAGCGGACGCACCTACGAGCAGTACTTC. As protein: CASRLTSGRTYEQYF. The complete variable domain, with remaining parts taken from reference TRBV2 and TRBJ2-7, reads EPEVTQTPSHQVTQMGQEVILRCVPISNHLYFYWYRQILGQKVEFLVSFYNNEISEKSEIFDDQFSVERPDGSNFTLKIRSTKLEDSAMYFCASRLTSGRTYEQYFGPGTRLTVT.

This clonotype was detected ten times or more. Here the CDR3 reads CASRYHRPTSGRNINYEQYF. The CDR3 coding sequence is TGTGCCAGCAGATACCACAGGCCGACTAGCGGGCGAAACATTAACTACGAGCAGTACTTC. The chain combines TRBV25-1 with TRBJ2-7; 10 nucleotides align to TRBD2. This CDR3 is built from 20 residues. V gave up 6 bases and J gave up 3 bases; unmatched junction bases: 23. Germline V gene data show CDR1 as MGHDK and CDR2 as SYGVNS.

The rearrangement uses TRBV10-3 and TRBJ2-7, with 7 bases identical to TRBD2. V lost 5 bases, J lost 4 bases, and 14 bases stayed unmatched. There are 16 residues in the CDR3. CDR1 is ENHRY and CDR2 is SYGVKD in the germline V gene. CDR3 nucleotides: TGTGCCATCAGTCGCTCCTCCGGGACTACACAATACGAGCAGTACTTC. Its protein product is CAISRSSGTTQYEQYF.

On this clonotype itself: An end of the junction differs from the germline gene, which may be a read error. The V gene is TRBV7-8, the J gene TRBJ2-7, with D hard to call. The CDR3 spans 13 residues. Germline V gives CDR1 SGHVS, CDR2 FQNEAQ. The CDR3 reads CASILADSYEQNF. Here the CDR3 DNA reads TGTGCCAGCATCTTAGCCGATTCCTACGAGCAGAACTTC.

This clonotype was detected many times. This chain connects TRBV20-1 to TRBJ1-1; the D gene is possibly TRBD1 (5 bases). Germline loops: CDR1 DFQATT, CDR2 SNEGSKA (reference sequence). The CDR3 sequence is 15 residues long. With 0 bases removed from V and 3 bases from J, the gap between germline ends came to 14 bases. Here the CDR3 reads CSARDTQGLYTEAFF. In DNA form, the CDR3 reads TGCAGTGCTAGAGATACCCAGGGTCTTTACACTGAAGCTTTCTTT.

This clonotype was seen repeatedly, ten times or more. The chain couples TRBV7-9 to TRBJ1-2; 9 bases map to TRBD1. Germline V lookup: CDR1 SEHNR, CDR2 FQNEAQ (reference sequence). The length of the CDR3 is 15 residues. J was trimmed by 4 bases and V by 5 bases; bases with no gene match: 8. This chain's CDR3 is CASSPRDRAPYGYTF. The CDR3 bases are TGTGCCAGCAGCCCGAGGGACAGGGCTCCCTATGGCTACACCTTC.

Concerning this clonotype itself: This clone may be a read error of a much larger clone one base away. The rearrangement uses TRBV9 and TRBJ2-2; 10 nucleotides line up with TRBD2. Germline CDR1 reads SGDLS; CDR2 reads YYNGEE. The CDR3 sequence is 14 residues long. V dropped 3 bases and J dropped 10; count of bases not matched to a gene: 6. The DNA for the CDR3 is TGTGCCAGCAGCGCCGGGACTAGCGAAGTGGAGCTGTTTTTT. It codes for CASSAGTSEVELFF.

This clonotype was seen a few times. V gene TRBV6-6 combines with J gene TRBJ2-2; the D is unclear. Trimming stripped 5 bases from V and 6 bases from J, with 16 bases between. The CDR3 runs 15 residues. Germline assignment: CDR1 MNHNY and CDR2 SVGAGI (reference sequence). In DNA form, the CDR3 reads TGTGCCAGCAGTCCTCAGGAAGGGTCCGCCGGGGAGCTGTTTTTT. Its protein is CASSPQEGSAGELFF.

There are a few counts of this clonotype. The chain has TRBV20-1 and TRBJ2-5, with D possibly called TRBD1 or TRBD2 (5 bases each). Germline values: CDR1 DFQATT, CDR2 SNEGSKA (reference sequence). This CDR3 contains 13 residues. Trimming shortened V by 8 bases and J by 4 bases, and 17 bases separated the two germline ends. The CDR3 nucleotides are TGCAGTTCCCCGGGACCAAACACAGAGACCCAGTACTTC. Its translation: CSSPGPNTETQYF.

This clonotype was observed a few times. This sequence joins TRBV6-6 and TRBJ2-7; perhaps TRBD2 as D (5 bases). CDR1 and CDR2 from the germline V gene are MNHNY and SVGAGI (reference sequence). The CDR3 loop spans 17 amino acids. Trimming took 0 bases from V and 5 from J, leaving 20 bases between them. The CDR3 nucleotides are TGTGCCAGCAGTTACTCCCCACAGCGAAAGCGGATCAACGAGCAGTACTTC. Translation gives CASSYSPQRKRINEQYF.

The rearrangement links TRBV15 to TRBJ1-2; 8 nucleotides align to TRBD1. The CDR3 is 14 amino acids. Germline V gene lookup returns CDR1 LNHNV and CDR2 YYDKDF (reference sequence). V lost 3 bases and J lost 6; bases outside the gene matches: 6. The CDR3 here is CATSSPGTGNGYTF. The CDR3 DNA reads as TGTGCCACCAGCAGCCCCGGGACAGGAAATGGCTACACCTTC.

The chain recombines TRBV19 with TRBJ2-6, with no clear D. CDR1 and CDR2 (germline): LNHDA, SQIVND (reference sequence). Trimming took 5 bases from V and 0 from J, leaving 11 bases between them. This CDR3 is built from 16 residues. CDR3 sequence (DNA): TGTGCCAGTAGTGGCAATCTAGGCTCTGGGGCCAACGTCCTGACTTTC. Amino acid sequence: CASSGNLGSGANVLTF. The complete variable domain, with remaining parts taken from reference TRBV19 and TRBJ2-6, reads DGGITQSPKYLFRKEGQNVTLSCEQNLNHDAMYWYRQDPGQGLRLIYYSQIVNDFQKGDIAEGYSVSREKKESFPLTVTSAQKNPTAFYLCASSGNLGSGANVLTFGAGSRLTVL.